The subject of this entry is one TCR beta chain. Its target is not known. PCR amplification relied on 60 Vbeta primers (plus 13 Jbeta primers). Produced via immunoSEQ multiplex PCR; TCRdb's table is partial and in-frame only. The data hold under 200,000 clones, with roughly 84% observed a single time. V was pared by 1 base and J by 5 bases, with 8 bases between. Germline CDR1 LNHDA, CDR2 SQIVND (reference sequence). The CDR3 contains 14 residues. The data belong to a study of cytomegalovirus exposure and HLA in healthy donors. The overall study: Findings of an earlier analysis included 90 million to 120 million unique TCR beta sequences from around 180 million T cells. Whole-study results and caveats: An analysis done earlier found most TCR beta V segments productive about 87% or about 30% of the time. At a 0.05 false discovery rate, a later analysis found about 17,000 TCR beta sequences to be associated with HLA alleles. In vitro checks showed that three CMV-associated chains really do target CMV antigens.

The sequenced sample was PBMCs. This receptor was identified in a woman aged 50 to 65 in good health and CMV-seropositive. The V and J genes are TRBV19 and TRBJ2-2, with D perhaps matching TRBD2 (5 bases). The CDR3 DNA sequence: TGTGCCAGTAGTATAGGCGGGCCGACCGGGGAGCTGTTTTTT. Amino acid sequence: CASSIGGPTGELFF.